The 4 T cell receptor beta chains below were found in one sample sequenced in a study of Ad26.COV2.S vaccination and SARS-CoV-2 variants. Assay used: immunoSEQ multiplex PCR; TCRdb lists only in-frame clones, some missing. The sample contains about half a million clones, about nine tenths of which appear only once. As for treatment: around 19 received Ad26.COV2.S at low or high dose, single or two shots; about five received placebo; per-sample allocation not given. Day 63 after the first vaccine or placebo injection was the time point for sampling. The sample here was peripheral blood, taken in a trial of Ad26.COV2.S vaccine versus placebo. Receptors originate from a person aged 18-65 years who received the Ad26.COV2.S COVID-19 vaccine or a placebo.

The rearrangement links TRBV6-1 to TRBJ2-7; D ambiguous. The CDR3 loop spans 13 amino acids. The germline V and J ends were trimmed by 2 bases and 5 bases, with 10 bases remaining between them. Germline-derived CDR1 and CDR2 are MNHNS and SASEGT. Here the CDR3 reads CASSEFGWNEQYF. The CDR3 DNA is TGTGCCAGCAGTGAATTTGGATGGAACGAGCAGTACTTC.

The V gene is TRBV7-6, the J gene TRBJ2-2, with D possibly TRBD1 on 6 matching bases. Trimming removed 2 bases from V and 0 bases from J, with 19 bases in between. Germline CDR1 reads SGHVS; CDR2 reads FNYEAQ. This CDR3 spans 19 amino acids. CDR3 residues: CASSLNWGRGQSNTGELFF. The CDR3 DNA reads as TGTGCCAGCAGCTTAAATTGGGGCCGCGGACAGTCGAACACCGGGGAGCTGTTTTTT.

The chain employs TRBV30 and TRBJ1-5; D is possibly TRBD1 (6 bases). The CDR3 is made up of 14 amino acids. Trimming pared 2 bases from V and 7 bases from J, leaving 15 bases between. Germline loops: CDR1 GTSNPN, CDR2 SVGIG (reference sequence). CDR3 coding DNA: TGTGCCTGGAGTCGGTGGGGGGGCACACAGCCCCAGCATTTT. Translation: CAWSRWGGTQPQHF.

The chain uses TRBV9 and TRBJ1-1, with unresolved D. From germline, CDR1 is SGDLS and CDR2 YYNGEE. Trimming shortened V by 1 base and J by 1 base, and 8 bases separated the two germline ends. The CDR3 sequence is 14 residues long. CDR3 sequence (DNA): TGTGCCAGCAGCGTACTGCCCGAGAACACTGAAGCTTTCTTT. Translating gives CASSVLPENTEAFF. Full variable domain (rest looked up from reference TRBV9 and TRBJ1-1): DSGVTQTPKHLITATGQRVTLRCSPRSGDLSVYWYQQSLDQGLQFLIQYYNGEERAKGNILERFSAQQFPDLHSELNLSSLELGDSALYFCASSVLPENTEAFFGQGTRLTVV.